This T cell receptor beta chain was documented in a study of blood T cell repertoires in COVID-19 (TCRdb year 2020). Looking at the study overall: Collaborator samples came from the United States, Italy and Spain and covered acute and convalescent phases of COVID-19. The material from the prospective study consisted of cDNA or gDNA derived from T cells, B-cell-depleted T cells, or PBMCs. Subjects who had been exposed to COVID-19, were actively infected with it, or had recovered from it provided the deeply sampled blood TCRbeta repertoires that made up the dataset. The repertoires were released in a freely available public database intended as a resource for research on the immune response to SARS-CoV-2. The samples were drawn from the first 160 participants of the ongoing ImmuneRACE study and from about 1,200 subjects provided by 6 global collaborators. The sample metadata nearly always contained a de-identified subject ID, COVID-19 status, age in years and sex. Where available, HLA class I and class II types were taken from metadata supplied by the sample provider and were not determined by assay-based typing.

The immunoSEQ Assay, a bias-controlled multiplex PCR, was used to amplify TCRbeta CDR3 regions from genomic DNA. The source study handled its data this way. Nucleated cell counts per sample were estimated from amplification of reference gene primers within the assay. To quantify the absolute abundance of each unique TCRbeta CDR3 rearrangement, sequence reads were collapsed and filtered. For each sample, productive Simpson clonality was calculated as the square root of Simpson's diversity index over productive rearrangements. TCRdb carries this immuneACCESS record with in-frame sequences only. Its versions omit some clonotypes, under half of them owing to an unresolved V gene in the studies checked, with the rest unexplained. V and J calls and clone size are as listed in that table; D and trimming were resolved from the DNA. Within this sample are around 19,000 clones, with approximately 79% of them counted one time only. The top ten hold approximately 53% of the sample.

Note on this clone: Which antigen it targets is not known. The record has no base qualities; no much larger clone is one base away.

Findings and caveats that apply to the study as a whole: The quantity of clinical and demographic metadata differed by source and by participant and was supplied without curation.

The collaborating institutions used their own protocols to collect whole blood in K2EDTA tubes. For TCRbeta analysis, collaborator samples were shipped as frozen whole blood, as isolated PBMCs, or as DNA extracted from either sample type. Per the germline V gene (reference sequence), MNHEY is the CDR1 and SMNVEV is the CDR2. The trim is 4 bases for V and 4 bases for J, with a gap of 10 bases between the germline ends. CDR3 length: 14 amino acids, cysteine to phenylalanine. Here the CDR3 DNA is all that survives: 42 bases in frame from base 1. Sample: peripheral blood. The receptor comes from a man older than 75 with acute or convalescent COVID-19. This receptor chain uses TRBV27 and TRBJ1-4; the D gene identity is not certain. The CDR3 in this case is CASSSTTLNEKLFF. The DNA sequence is TGTGCCAGCAGTTCGACAACCCTTAATGAAAAACTGTTTTTT.